The present TCR beta chain was sequenced within a study of shared clonotypes between healthy human individuals. Study at large: The study used three CD4 naive, three CD4 memory, two CD8 naive and one CD8 memory plate per donor.

Germline values: CDR1 SQVTM, CDR2 ANQGSEA. The CDR3 is made up of 10 amino acids. The germline V and J ends were trimmed by 4 bases and 11 bases, with 11 bases remaining between them. General study points: The four-donor shared clonotypes exceeded non-shared clonotypes in generation probability, with non-shared ones scoring lower.

Per the study methods: Sequence data from immunoSEQ were junction-only and lacked quality scores; consequently, filtering differed. Here immunoSEQ multiplex PCR was the method, and the copy in TCRdb shows in-frame clones only, minus some. V and J calls plus clone size are reproduced from that table; the DNA served to infer D and trimming. This sample has more than 150,000 clones; approximately 60% occur once, and the top ten carry more than 9%. Donors comprised healthy HIV-negative adults lacking recent acute infections or vaccinations. Comment on this clone: Its antigen is unidentified.

V usage is TRBV29-1 and J usage is TRBJ1-1; D not resolved. The TCR comes from a man younger than 40 in good health. The sample comprised memory CD4+ T cells sorted from blood. As for subset: CD45RA-negative fraction. This CDR3 is CSVAMPWAFF. DNA for the CDR3: TGCAGCGTTGCCATGCCATGGGCTTTCTTT.